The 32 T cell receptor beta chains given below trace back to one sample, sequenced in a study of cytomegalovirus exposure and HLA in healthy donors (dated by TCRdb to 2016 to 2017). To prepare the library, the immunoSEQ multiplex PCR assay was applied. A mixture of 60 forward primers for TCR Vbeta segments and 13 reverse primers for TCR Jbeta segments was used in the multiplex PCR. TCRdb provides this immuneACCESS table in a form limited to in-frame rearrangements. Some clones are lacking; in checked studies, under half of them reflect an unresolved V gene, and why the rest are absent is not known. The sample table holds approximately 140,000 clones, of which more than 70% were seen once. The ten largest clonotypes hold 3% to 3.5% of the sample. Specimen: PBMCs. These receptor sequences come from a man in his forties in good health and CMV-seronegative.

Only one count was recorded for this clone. CDR3 in DNA: TGTGCCAGCAGCGCGGGACAGGGTACCTACGAGCAGTACTTC. It translates to CASSAGQGTYEQYF. The rearrangement links TRBV9 to TRBJ2-7; 9 bases line up with TRBD1. The CDR3 sequence is 14 residues long. V shed 3 bases and J 2 bases; nucleotides not matched to a gene: 3. The germline V gene encodes CDR1 SGDLS and CDR2 YYNGEE.

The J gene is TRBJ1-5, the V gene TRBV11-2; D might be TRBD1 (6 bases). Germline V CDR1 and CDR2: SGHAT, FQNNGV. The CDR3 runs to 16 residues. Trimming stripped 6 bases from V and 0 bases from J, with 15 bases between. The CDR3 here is CASSPGHSISNQPQHF. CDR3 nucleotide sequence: TGTGCCAGCAGTCCGGGACACTCAATTAGCAATCAGCCCCAGCATTTT.

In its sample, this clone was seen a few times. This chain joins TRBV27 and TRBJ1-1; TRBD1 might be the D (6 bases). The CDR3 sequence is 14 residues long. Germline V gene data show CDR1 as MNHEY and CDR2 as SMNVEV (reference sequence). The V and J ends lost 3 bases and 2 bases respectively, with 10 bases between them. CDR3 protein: CASSFRTANTEAFF. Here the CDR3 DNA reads TGTGCCAGCAGTTTTCGGACAGCCAACACTGAAGCTTTCTTT.

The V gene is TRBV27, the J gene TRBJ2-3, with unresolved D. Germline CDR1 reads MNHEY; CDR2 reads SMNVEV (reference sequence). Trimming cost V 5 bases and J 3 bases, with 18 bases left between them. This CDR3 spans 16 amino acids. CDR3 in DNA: TGTGCCAGCAGTCCGCTGGCAGGTGCGACGACAGATACGCAGTATTTT. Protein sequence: CASSPLAGATTDTQYF.

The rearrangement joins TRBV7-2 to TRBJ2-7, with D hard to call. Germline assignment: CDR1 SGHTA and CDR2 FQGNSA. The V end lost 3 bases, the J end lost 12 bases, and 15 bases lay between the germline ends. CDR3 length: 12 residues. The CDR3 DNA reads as TGTGCCAGCAGCTTCGGCCAGGATTCTCGGTACTTC. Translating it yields CASSFGQDSRYF.

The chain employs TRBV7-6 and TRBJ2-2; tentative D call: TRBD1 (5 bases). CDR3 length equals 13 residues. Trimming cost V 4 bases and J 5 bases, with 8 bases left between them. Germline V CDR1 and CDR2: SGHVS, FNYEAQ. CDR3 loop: CASSSTATGELFF. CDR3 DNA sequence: TGTGCCAGCAGCTCGACAGCTACCGGGGAGCTGTTTTTT.

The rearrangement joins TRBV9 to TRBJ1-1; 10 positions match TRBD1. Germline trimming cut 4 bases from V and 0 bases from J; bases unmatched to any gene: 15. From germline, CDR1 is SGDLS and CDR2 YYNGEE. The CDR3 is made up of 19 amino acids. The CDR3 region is CASSPSWGTGAALNTEAFF. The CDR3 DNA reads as TGTGCCAGCAGCCCATCCTGGGGGACAGGGGCGGCCCTGAACACTGAAGCTTTCTTT.

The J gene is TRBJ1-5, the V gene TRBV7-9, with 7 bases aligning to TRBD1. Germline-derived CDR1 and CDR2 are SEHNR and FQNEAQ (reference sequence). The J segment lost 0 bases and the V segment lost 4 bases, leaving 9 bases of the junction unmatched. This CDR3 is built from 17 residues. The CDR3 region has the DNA TGTGCCAGCAGCTCGGCCCTGGGACAGACTAGCAATCAGCCCCAGCATTTT. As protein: CASSSALGQTSNQPQHF. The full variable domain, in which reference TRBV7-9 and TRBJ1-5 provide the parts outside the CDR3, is DTGVSQNPRHKITKRGQNVTFRCDPISEHNRLYWYRQTLGQGPEFLTYFQNEAQLEKSRLLSDRFSAERPKGSFSTLEIQRTEQGDSAMYLCASSSALGQTSNQPQHFGDGTRLSIL.

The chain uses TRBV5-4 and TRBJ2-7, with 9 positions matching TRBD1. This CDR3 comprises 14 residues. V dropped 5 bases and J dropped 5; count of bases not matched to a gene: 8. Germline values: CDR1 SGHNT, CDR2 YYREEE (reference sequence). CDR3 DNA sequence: TGTGCCAGCAGTGCCCGGACAGGGGTGGACGAGCAGTACTTC. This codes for CASSARTGVDEQYF.

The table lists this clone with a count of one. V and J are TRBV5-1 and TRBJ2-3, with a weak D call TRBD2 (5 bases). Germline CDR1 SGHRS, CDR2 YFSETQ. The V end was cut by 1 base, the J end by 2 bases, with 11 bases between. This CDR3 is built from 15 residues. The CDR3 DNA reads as TGCGCCAGCAGCTTGATCAGGACTTCCACAGATACGCAGTATTTT. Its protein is CASSLIRTSTDTQYF.

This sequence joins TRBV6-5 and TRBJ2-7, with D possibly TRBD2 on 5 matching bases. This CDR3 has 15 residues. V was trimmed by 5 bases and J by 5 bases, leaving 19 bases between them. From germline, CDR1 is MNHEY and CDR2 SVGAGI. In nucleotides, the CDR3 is TGTGCCAGCAGTATACTTACCGGGTCCGGGGACGAGCAGTACTTC. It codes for CASSILTGSGDEQYF.

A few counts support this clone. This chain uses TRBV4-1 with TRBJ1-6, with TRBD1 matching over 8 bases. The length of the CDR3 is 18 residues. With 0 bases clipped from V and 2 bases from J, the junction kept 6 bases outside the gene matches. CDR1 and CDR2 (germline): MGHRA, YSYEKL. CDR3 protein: CASSQDRGRPPYNSPLHF. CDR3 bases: TGCGCCAGCAGCCAAGACAGGGGGCGGCCGCCCTATAATTCACCCCTCCACTTT.

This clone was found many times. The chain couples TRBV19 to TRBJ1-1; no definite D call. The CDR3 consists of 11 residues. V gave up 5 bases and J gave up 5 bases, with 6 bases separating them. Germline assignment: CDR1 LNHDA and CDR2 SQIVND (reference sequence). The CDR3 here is CASSRGTEAFF. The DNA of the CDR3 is TGTGCCAGTAGTCGGGGAACTGAAGCTTTCTTT. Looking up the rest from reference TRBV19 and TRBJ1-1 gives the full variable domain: DGGITQSPKYLFRKEGQNVTLSCEQNLNHDAMYWYRQDPGQGLRLIYYSQIVNDFQKGDIAEGYSVSREKKESFPLTVTSAQKNPTAFYLCASSRGTEAFFGQGTRLTVV.

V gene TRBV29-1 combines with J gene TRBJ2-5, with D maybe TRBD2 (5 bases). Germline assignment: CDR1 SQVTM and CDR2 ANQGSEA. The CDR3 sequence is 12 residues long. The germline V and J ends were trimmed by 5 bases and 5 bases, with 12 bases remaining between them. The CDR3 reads CSVRVPGETQYF. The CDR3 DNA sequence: TGCAGCGTTCGAGTCCCGGGGGAGACCCAGTACTTC.

The CDR3 reads CASSHGTSGPRETQYF. The CDR3 nucleotides read TGTGCCAGCAGCCACGGGACTAGCGGGCCCCGGGAGACCCAGTACTTC. The chain couples TRBV7-9 to TRBJ2-5, with 12 bases that match TRBD2. CDR3 length equals 16 residues. In germline, CDR1 is SEHNR, CDR2 FQNEAQ (reference sequence). V lost 5 bases to trimming and J lost 5 bases; unmatched junction nucleotides: 9.

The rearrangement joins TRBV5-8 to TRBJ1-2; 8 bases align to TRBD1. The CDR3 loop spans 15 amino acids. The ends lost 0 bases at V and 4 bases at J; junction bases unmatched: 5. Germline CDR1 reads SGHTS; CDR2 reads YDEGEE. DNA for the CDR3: TGTGCCAGCAGCTTGGGACAGGGGAACTTCTATGGCTACACCTTC. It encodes CASSLGQGNFYGYTF.

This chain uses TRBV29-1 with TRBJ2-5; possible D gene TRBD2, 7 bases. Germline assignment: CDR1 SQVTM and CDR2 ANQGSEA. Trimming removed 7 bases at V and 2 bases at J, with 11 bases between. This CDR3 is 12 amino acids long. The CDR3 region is CSARGPQETQYF. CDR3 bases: TGCAGCGCGCGGGGGCCGCAAGAGACCCAGTACTTC.

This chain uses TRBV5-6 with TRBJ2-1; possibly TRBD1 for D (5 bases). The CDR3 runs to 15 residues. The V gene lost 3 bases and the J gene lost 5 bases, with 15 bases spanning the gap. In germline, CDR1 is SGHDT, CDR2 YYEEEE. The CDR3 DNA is TGTGCCAGCAGCTCCCTTCAAGGGGCCAACAATGAGCAGTTCTTC. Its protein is CASSSLQGANNEQFF.

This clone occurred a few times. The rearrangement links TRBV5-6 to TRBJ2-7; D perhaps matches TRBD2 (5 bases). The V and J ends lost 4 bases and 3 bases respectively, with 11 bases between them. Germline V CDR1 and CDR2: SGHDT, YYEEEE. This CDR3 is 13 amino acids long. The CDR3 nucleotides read TGTGCCAGCAGCCCCGTGGGAGACTACGAGCAGTACTTC. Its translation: CASSPVGDYEQYF.

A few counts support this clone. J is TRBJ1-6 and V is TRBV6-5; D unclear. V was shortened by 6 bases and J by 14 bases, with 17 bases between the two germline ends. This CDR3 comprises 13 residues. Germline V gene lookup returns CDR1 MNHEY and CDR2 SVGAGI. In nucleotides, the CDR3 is TGTGCCAGCAGGACGGGGTTCTCAAGGTCCCTCCACTTT. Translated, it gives CASRTGFSRSLHF.

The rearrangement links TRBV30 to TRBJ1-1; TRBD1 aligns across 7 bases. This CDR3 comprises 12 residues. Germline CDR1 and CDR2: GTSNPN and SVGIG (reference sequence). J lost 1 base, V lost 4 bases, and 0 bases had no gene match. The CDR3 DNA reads TGTGCCTGGAACAGGGGGAACACTGAAGCTTTCTTT. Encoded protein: CAWNRGNTEAFF. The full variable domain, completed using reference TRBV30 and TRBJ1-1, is SQTIHQWPATLVQPVGSPLSLECTVEGTSNPNLYWYRQAAGRGLQLLFYSVGIGQISSEVPQNLSASRPQDRQFILSSKKLLLSDSGFYLCAWNRGNTEAFFGQGTRLTVV.

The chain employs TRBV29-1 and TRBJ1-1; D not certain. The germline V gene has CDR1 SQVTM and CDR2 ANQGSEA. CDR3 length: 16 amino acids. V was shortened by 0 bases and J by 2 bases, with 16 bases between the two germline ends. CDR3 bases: TGCAGCGTTGAAGAGTTCGCTCGAGGCCAAAACACTGAAGCTTTCTTT. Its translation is CSVEEFARGQNTEAFF.

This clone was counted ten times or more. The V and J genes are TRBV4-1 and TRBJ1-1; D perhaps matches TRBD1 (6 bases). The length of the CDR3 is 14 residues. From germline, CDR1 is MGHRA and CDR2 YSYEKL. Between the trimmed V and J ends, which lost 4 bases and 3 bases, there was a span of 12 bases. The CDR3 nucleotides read TGCGCCAGCAGCCGGGGACCAGGGGACACTGAAGCTTTCTTT. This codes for CASSRGPGDTEAFF.

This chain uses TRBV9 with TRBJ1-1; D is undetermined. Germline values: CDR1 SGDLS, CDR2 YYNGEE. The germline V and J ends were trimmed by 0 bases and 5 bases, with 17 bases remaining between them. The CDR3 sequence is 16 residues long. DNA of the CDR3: TGTGCCAGCAGCGTAGGACCAAGGGATTCGGGGACTGAAGCTTTCTTT. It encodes CASSVGPRDSGTEAFF.

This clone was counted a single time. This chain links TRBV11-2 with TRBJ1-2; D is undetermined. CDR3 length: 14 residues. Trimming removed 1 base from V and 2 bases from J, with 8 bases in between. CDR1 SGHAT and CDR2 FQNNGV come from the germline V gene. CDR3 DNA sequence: TGTGCCAGCAGCTTAGGAGGGCCCAACTATGGCTACACCTTC. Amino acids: CASSLGGPNYGYTF.

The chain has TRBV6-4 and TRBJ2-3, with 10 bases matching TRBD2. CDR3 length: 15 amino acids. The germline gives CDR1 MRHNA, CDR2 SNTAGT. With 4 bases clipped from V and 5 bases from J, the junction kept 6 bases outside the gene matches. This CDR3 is CASSASGGAIDTQYF. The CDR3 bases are TGTGCCAGCAGTGCAAGCGGGGGGGCCATAGATACGCAGTATTTT.

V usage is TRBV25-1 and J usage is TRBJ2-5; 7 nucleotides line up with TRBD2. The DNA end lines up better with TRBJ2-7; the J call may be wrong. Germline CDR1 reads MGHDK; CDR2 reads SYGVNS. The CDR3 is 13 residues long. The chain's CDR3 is CASSLAGDYEQYF. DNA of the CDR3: TGTGCCAGCAGTTTAGCGGGTGATTACGAGCAGTACTTC.

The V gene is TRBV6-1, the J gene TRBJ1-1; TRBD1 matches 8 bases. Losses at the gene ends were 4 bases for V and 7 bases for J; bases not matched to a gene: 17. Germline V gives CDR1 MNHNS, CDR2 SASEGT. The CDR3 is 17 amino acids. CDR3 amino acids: CASSGQGRPAGVREAFF. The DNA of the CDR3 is TGTGCCAGCAGTGGACAGGGGAGGCCTGCTGGGGTTCGTGAAGCTTTCTTT.

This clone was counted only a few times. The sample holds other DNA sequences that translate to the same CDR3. The CDR3 DNA reads as TGTGCCAGCAGACAGGGTCTTAGCAATCAGCCCCAGCATTTT. Its translation is CASRQGLSNQPQHF. The chain combines TRBV2 with TRBJ1-5; the D gene is possibly TRBD1 (6 bases). Between the trimmed V and J ends, which lost 6 bases and 0 bases, there was a span of 9 bases. This CDR3 is built from 14 residues. Germline CDR1 and CDR2: SNHLY and FYNNEI.

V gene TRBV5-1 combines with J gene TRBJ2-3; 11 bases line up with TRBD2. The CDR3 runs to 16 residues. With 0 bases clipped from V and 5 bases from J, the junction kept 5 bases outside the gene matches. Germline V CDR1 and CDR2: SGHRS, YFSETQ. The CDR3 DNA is TGCGCCAGCAGCTTGGGAATAGCGGGGGGGCAAGATACGCAGTATTTT. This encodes CASSLGIAGGQDTQYF. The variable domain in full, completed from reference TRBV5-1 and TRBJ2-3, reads KAGVTQTPRYLIKTRGQQVTLSCSPISGHRSVSWYQQTPGQGLQFLFEYFSETQRNKGNFPGRFSGRQFSNSRSEMNVSTLELGDSALYLCASSLGIAGGQDTQYFGPGTRLTVL.

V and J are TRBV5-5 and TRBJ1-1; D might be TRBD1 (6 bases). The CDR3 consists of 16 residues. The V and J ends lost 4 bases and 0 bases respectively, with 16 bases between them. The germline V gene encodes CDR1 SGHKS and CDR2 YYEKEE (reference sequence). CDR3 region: CASSIDRNRMNTEAFF. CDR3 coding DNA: TGTGCCAGCAGCATCGACAGGAATCGCATGAACACTGAAGCTTTCTTT. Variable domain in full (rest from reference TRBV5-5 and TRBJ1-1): DAGVTQSPTHLIKTRGQQVTLRCSPISGHKSVSWYQQVLGQGPQFIFQYYEKEERGRGNFPDRFSARQFPNYSSELNVNALLLGDSALYLCASSIDRNRMNTEAFFGQGTRLTVV.

As DNA, the CDR3 is TGTGCCAGCAGCCCTTCGGGGACAGGGATGGAGACCCAGTACTTC. As protein: CASSPSGTGMETQYF. J is TRBJ2-5 and V is TRBV11-3; TRBD1 matches 9 bases. From germline, CDR1 is SGHNT and CDR2 YENEEA. The ends lost 5 bases at V and 5 bases at J; junction bases unmatched: 9. The CDR3 runs to 15 residues.